This T cell receptor (beta chain) was retrieved from a study of blood T cells in healthy people across ages. The sample holds many counts of this clonotype. For every donor, a draw yielded about 9.7 milliliters of peripheral blood. Total RNA extraction produced at least 5 micrograms (per sample) for the study. Using a J-beta primer mix together with a sample-barcoded 5' primer, a second PCR was run for roughly 7 to 12 cycles. Each CDR3 protein gets one entry after TCRdb re-called the 5' RACE reads with MiXCR. The table includes 710,000 or so distinct CDR3 sequences, approximately 22% detected once. The TCR comes from a man aged 70-80 years in good health. The specimen was blood.

Written as DNA, the CDR3 is TGTGCCAGCAGCTTCCCGAACACTGAAGCTTTCTTT. This encodes CASSFPNTEAFF. The chain uses TRBV7-8 and TRBJ1-1; no reliable D call. From germline, CDR1 is SGHVS and CDR2 FQNEAQ. This CDR3 is built from 12 residues. The V gene lost 3 bases and the J gene lost 1 base, with 3 bases spanning the gap.